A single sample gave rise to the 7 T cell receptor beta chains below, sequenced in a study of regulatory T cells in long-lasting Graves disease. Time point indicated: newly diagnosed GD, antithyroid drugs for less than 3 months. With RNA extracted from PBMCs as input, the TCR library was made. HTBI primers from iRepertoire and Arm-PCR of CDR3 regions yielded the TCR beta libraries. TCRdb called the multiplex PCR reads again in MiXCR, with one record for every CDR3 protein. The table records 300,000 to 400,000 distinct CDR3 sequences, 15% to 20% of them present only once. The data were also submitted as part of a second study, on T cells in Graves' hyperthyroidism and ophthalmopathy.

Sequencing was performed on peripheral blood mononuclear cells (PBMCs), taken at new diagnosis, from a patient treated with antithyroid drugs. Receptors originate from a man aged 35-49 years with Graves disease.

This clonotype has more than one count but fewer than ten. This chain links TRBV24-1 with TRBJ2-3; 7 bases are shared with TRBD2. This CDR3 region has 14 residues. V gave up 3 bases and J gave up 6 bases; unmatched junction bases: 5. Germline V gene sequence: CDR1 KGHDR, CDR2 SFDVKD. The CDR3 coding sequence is TGTGCCACCAGTGATCGGGGGGTACTGGATACGCAGTATTTT. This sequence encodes CATSDRGVLDTQYF.

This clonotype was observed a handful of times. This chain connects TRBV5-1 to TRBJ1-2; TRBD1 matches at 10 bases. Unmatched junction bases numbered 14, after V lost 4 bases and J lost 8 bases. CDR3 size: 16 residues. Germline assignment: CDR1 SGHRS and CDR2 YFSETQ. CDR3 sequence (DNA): TGCGCCAGCAGCCGGGAAGGGACAGGGGCAGTTCGGGGCTACACCTTC. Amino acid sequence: CASSREGTGAVRGYTF.

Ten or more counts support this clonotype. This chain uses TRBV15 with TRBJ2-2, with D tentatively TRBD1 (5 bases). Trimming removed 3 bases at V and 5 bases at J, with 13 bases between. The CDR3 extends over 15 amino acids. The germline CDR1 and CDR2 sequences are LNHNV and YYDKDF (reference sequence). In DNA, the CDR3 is TGTGCCACCAGCAGGGACAAAACTCCGACCGGGGAGCTGTTTTTT. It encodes CATSRDKTPTGELFF.

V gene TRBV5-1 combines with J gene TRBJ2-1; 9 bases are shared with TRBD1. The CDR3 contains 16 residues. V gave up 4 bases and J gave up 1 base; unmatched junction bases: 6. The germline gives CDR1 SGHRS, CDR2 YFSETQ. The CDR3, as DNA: TGCGCCAGCAGCAACACAGGGGGCGGGTCCTACAATGAGCAGTTCTTC. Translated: CASSNTGGGSYNEQFF.

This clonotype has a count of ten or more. Written as DNA, the CDR3 is TGTGCCAGCAGCCCTATCGTCGACAGGGGGCGCCGCTATGGCTACACCTTC. Protein product: CASSPIVDRGRRYGYTF. The rearrangement links TRBV11-2 to TRBJ1-2; 10 positions agree with TRBD1. This CDR3 spans 17 amino acids. The germline CDR1 and CDR2 sequences are SGHAT and FQNNGV. The V and J ends lost 5 bases and 4 bases, in that order; junction bases with no gene match: 13.

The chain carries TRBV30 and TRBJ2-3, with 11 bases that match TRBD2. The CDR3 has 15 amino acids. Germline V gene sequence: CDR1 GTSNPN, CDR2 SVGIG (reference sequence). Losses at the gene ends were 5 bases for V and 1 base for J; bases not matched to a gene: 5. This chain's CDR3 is CAWEIAGGRTDTQYF. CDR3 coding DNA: TGTGCCTGGGAAATAGCGGGGGGGCGCACAGATACGCAGTATTTT.

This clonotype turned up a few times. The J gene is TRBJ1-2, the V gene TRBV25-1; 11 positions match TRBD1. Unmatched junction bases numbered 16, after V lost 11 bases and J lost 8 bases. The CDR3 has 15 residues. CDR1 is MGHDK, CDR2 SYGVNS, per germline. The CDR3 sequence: CAPGKDRGRPGGYTF. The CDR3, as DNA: TGTGCCCCAGGGAAGGACAGGGGGCGCCCTGGGGGCTACACCTTC.